This T cell receptor (beta chain) was identified during a study of shared clonotypes between healthy human individuals. Evenly divided among several immunoSEQ plates was the genomic DNA of each subset. The data were produced by immunoSEQ multiplex PCR, yet TCRdb's version contains in-frame clones alone and is incomplete. The table has about 2.4 million clones, roughly 92% seen once. The CDR3 runs 17 residues. CDR1 is MGHRA and CDR2 is YSYEKL in the germline V gene. Trimming stripped 5 bases from V and 5 bases from J, with 21 bases between. Input material: naive CD4+ T cells sorted from blood. Specified subset: CD45RA+ positively selected. The sequence came from a man aged 18 to 30 in good health. The chain has TRBV4-1 and TRBJ1-4; D is ambiguous. Here the CDR3 DNA reads TGCGCCAGCAGCTTGCTTAATAGGTTTGGTCAGAATGAAAAACTGTTTTTT. It codes for CASSLLNRFGQNEKLFF.